These 10 T cell receptor beta chains were all obtained from the same sample, sequenced in a study of T cells in localized non-small cell lung cancer (dated by TCRdb to 2020 to 2021). Library preparation was by the immunoSEQ multiplex PCR assay. The table was pulled from immuneACCESS by TCRdb, which kept in-frame rearrangements only. Such tables lose some clones; where checked, under half of the loss comes from unresolved V genes, and the rest has no known cause. In this sample the table shows 20,000 to 25,000 clones, around nine tenths of which occur a single time. The top ten constitute about a fifth of the sample. The starting material was peripheral blood, obtained before any cancer treatment. These receptors were taken from a man aged 35 to 69 with stage I squamous cell lung carcinoma.

This clone was detected only once. The genes are TRBV19 and TRBJ2-1, with D perhaps matching TRBD1 or TRBD2 (5 bases each). The CDR3 is made up of 16 amino acids. Germline CDR1 and CDR2: LNHDA and SQIVND (reference sequence). With 4 bases removed from V and 0 bases from J, the gap between germline ends came to 13 bases. The CDR3 spells CASSTPGRSSYNEQFF. Here the CDR3 DNA reads TGTGCCAGTAGTACCCCGGGACGGAGCTCCTACAATGAGCAGTTCTTC. Variable domain in full (rest from reference TRBV19 and TRBJ2-1): DGGITQSPKYLFRKEGQNVTLSCEQNLNHDAMYWYRQDPGQGLRLIYYSQIVNDFQKGDIAEGYSVSREKKESFPLTVTSAQKNPTAFYLCASSTPGRSSYNEQFFGPGTRLTVL.

CDR3 residues: CASSLERVRMCTGELFF. CDR3 DNA: TGTGCCAGCAGCTTAGAGCGGGTAAGAATGTGCACCGGGGAGCTGTTTTTT. The chain links TRBV11-2 to TRBJ2-2, with D possibly matching TRBD2 (5 bases). In germline, CDR1 is SGHAT, CDR2 FQNNGV. The CDR3 extends over 17 amino acids. The V gene lost 0 bases and the J gene lost 4 bases, with 15 bases spanning the gap. The whole variable domain, remainder taken from reference TRBV11-2 and TRBJ2-2, is EAGVAQSPRYKIIEKRQSVAFWCNPISGHATLYWYQQILGQGPKLLIQFQNNGVVDDSQLPKDRFSAERLKGVDSTLKIQPAKLEDSAVYLCASSLERVRMCTGELFFGEGSRLTVL.

The chain couples TRBV7-2 to TRBJ1-5; D is perhaps TRBD1 (5 bases). V lost 4 bases and J lost 4, with 8 bases in between. This CDR3 has 13 amino acids. CDR1 SGHTA and CDR2 FQGNSA come from the germline V gene. The DNA of the CDR3 is TGTGCCAGCAGCTCGTGGGGGAATCAGCCCCAGCATTTT. Its protein product is CASSSWGNQPQHF.

J is TRBJ2-2 and V is TRBV10-3; D is perhaps TRBD1 (6 bases). The V end lost 11 bases, the J end lost 4 bases, and 11 bases lay between the germline ends. Germline V CDR1 and CDR2: ENHRY, SYGVKD. The CDR3 runs to 12 residues. The CDR3 DNA sequence: TGTGCCGGCAGGGGTTCCACCGGGGAGCTGTTTTTT. Translation: CAGRGSTGELFF.

The chain carries TRBV30 and TRBJ2-1, with D tentatively TRBD1 or TRBD2 (5 bases each). With 4 bases removed from V and 6 bases from J, the gap between germline ends came to 13 bases. Germline loops: CDR1 GTSNPN, CDR2 SVGIG (reference sequence). The CDR3 loop spans 13 amino acids. As DNA, the CDR3 is TGTGCCTGGAAACGGGGCAGATTCAATGAGCAGTTCTTC. Amino acids: CAWKRGRFNEQFF.

J is TRBJ2-1 and V is TRBV5-8; 7 bases align to TRBD1. Losses at the gene ends were 0 bases for V and 0 bases for J; bases not matched to a gene: 9. Germline CDR1 SGHTS, CDR2 YDEGEE. The CDR3 consists of 18 residues. This chain's CDR3 is CASSLGTGRGSSYNEQFF. The CDR3 DNA reads as TGTGCCAGCAGCTTGGGGACAGGACGGGGTAGCTCCTACAATGAGCAGTTCTTC.

The chain employs TRBV11-2 and TRBJ2-7; D might be TRBD1 or TRBD2, each matching 5 bases. This CDR3 contains 18 residues. Trimming removed 5 bases at V and 2 bases at J, with 25 bases between. Germline V gene data show CDR1 as SGHAT and CDR2 as FQNNGV. CDR3 coding DNA: TGTGCCAGCAGCCTTAGCCCGGGACGCGATTCCCGTCCCTACGAGCAGTACTTC. This gives the protein CASSLSPGRDSRPYEQYF. Complete variable domain (other parts from reference TRBV11-2 and TRBJ2-7): EAGVAQSPRYKIIEKRQSVAFWCNPISGHATLYWYQQILGQGPKLLIQFQNNGVVDDSQLPKDRFSAERLKGVDSTLKIQPAKLEDSAVYLCASSLSPGRDSRPYEQYFGPGTRLTVT.

CDR3 DNA: TGCAGCGTTGGATTTAGGGGGGATACGCAGTATTTT. As protein: CSVGFRGDTQYF. The V call is TRBV29-1, the J call TRBJ2-3, with TRBD1 as a possible D gene (6 bases). Trimming shortened V by 4 bases and J by 6 bases, and 11 bases separated the two germline ends. CDR1 is SQVTM, CDR2 ANQGSEA, per germline. This CDR3 region has 12 residues.

The chain carries TRBV9 and TRBJ1-2, with TRBD1 identical over 7 bases. V shed 2 bases and J 4 bases; nucleotides not matched to a gene: 5. Germline values: CDR1 SGDLS, CDR2 YYNGEE. The CDR3 spans 14 residues. The CDR3 protein is CASSVQGVGYGYTF. The CDR3 DNA is TGTGCCAGCAGCGTGCAGGGGGTTGGCTATGGCTACACCTTC.

The chain combines TRBV4-1 with TRBJ2-7, with TRBD2 matching 8 bases. Germline CDR1 MGHRA, CDR2 YSYEKL. This CDR3 comprises 18 residues. V shed 4 bases and J 2 bases; nucleotides not matched to a gene: 16. The CDR3 DNA reads TGCGCCAGCAGCCTCATCAGCCTTGGACTAGCTGATACCTACGAGCAGTACTTC. Protein sequence: CASSLISLGLADTYEQYF.